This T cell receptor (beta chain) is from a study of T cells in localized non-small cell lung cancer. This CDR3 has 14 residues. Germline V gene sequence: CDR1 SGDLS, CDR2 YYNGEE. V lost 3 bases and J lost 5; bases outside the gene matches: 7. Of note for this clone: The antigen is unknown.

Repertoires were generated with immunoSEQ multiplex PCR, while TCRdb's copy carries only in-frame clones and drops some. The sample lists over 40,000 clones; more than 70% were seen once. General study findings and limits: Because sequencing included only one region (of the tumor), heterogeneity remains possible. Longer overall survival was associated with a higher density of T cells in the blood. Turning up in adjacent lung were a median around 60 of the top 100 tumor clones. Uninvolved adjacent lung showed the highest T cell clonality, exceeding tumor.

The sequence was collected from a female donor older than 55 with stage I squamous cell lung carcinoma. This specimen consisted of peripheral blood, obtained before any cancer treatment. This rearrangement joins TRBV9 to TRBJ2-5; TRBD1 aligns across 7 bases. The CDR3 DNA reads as TGTGCCAGCAGCGCCGCAGGGGGTTGGGAGACCCAGTACTTC. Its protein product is CASSAAGGWETQYF. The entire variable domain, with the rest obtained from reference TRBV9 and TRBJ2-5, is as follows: DSGVTQTPKHLITATGQRVTLRCSPRSGDLSVYWYQQSLDQGLQFLIQYYNGEERAKGNILERFSAQQFPDLHSELNLSSLELGDSALYFCASSAAGGWETQYFGPGTRLLVL.